A single TCR beta chain is shown here with its context. Its cognate antigen is unknown. Other nucleotide sequences from this sample produce the same CDR3. Some clones are missing from TCRdb's copy, which holds only in-frame ones; the method was immunoSEQ multiplex PCR. This sample has approximately 150,000 clones, with 89% found just once. There are 18 residues in the CDR3. Trimming took 4 bases from V and 5 from J, leaving 23 bases between them. Germline V gives CDR1 SGHTA, CDR2 FQGNSA. This specimen comes from a study of T cell responses to AZD1222 COVID-19 vaccine. Overall study results and limits: Just six people given AZD1222 tested seropositive at baseline. Repertoire sampling occurred only after the peak T cell response. Rises in breadth and depth of Spike-specific TCRs came after two AZD1222 doses. Unmutated variant regions are reportedly the target of nearly half of TCRs that are spike-specific.

This material consisted of peripheral blood, taken 28 days after the second AZD1222 dose. The chain links TRBV7-2 to TRBJ2-2; D may match TRBD1 or TRBD2 (6 bases each). This receptor was taken from an adult who received the AZD1222 COVID-19 vaccine. CDR3 in DNA: TGTGCCAGCAGCTCACGGGGGCGAGGGGGGCTTAAGACCGGGGAGCTGTTTTTT. As protein: CASSSRGRGGLKTGELFF.